This T cell receptor beta chain originates from a study of molecular identifiers for immune sequencing clone quantification. This clonotype was seen more than once but under ten times. Per the germline V gene, CDR1 is MNHNS and CDR2 is SASEGT. The CDR3 is made up of 15 amino acids. V lost 1 base to trimming and J lost 9 bases; unmatched junction nucleotides: 2. Sorting defined naive CD8 T cells as CD8+CD4-CCR7+CD45RA+. TCR libraries were built in bulk with a published protocol and specific TCR primers. TCRdb itself ran the PCR reads through MiXCR, one entry per CDR3 protein. The sample records approximately 550,000 distinct CDR3 sequences, under 30% being singletons.

The chain carries TRBV6-1 and TRBJ2-1, with 14 bases aligning to TRBD2. Sequencing used naive CD8+ T cells from blood, with Jurkat cell RNA spiked in. As to subset: FACS-sorted CD8+CD4-CCR7+CD45RA+ naive T cells. The clonotype comes from a human donor in good health. Some libraries in this study had Jurkat cell RNA spiked in. The CDR3: CASSEGGTSGSEQFF. The CDR3 DNA follows: TGTGCCAGCAGTGAAGGGGGGACTAGCGGGAGTGAGCAGTTCTTC.